The 20 T cell receptor beta chains in this list originate from one sample, sequenced in a study. Using its own MiXCR run on the 5' RACE reads, TCRdb lists one record per CDR3 protein. The data hold approximately 40,000 distinct CDR3 sequences, with approximately 22% observed a single time. Treg sorting used a CD4+CD25+CD127-/low gate. Sequenced material: Tregs sorted from blood. These receptors came from a female donor with breast cancer.

This chain uses TRBV5-1 with TRBJ1-5; D is uncertain. This CDR3 has 13 amino acids. Germline V lookup: CDR1 SGHRS, CDR2 YFSETQ. With 6 bases removed from V and 7 bases from J, the gap between germline ends came to 14 bases. CDR3 sequence (DNA): TGCGCCAGCACCCCGAGTGGTGGCCAGCCCCAGCATTTT. Protein sequence: CASTPSGGQPQHF.

The chain carries TRBV29-1 and TRBJ2-1; D is unresolved. From germline, CDR1 is SQVTM and CDR2 ANQGSEA. The CDR3 contains 13 residues. Trimming cost V 3 bases and J 6 bases, with 12 bases left between them. The CDR3 region is CSVERQTLNEQFF. CDR3 DNA sequence: TGCAGCGTTGAGCGGCAGACTCTCAATGAGCAGTTCTTC.

The chain uses TRBV6-2 or TRBV6-3 and TRBJ1-1, with D possibly being TRBD1 (5 bases). Germline V CDR1 and CDR2: MNHEY, SVGEGT. V was trimmed by 2 bases and J by 2 bases, leaving 12 bases between them. This CDR3 is 15 amino acids long. The CDR3 loop is CASSYRGGFNTEAFF. The CDR3 DNA follows: TGTGCCAGCAGTTACCGGGGGGGGTTCAACACTGAAGCTTTCTTT.

Comment on this clonotype: This may be a read error: a much more frequent sequence differs by one nucleotide. The V and J genes are TRBV3-1 and TRBJ2-1; 7 nucleotides match TRBD2. The CDR3 length is 15 residues. The germline V gene has CDR1 LGHDT and CDR2 YNNKEL (reference sequence). The CDR3 loop is CAGSQVTSANNEQFF. The DNA for the CDR3 is TGTGCCGGCAGCCAAGTAACTAGCGCCAACAATGAGCAGTTCTTC.

This clonotype was seen a few times. The V call is TRBV7-8, the J call TRBJ2-7, with D perhaps matching TRBD2 (6 bases). CDR1 is SGHVS, CDR2 FQNEAQ, per germline. The CDR3 sequence is 14 residues long. Deletions cut 5 bases from V and 6 bases from J, with 17 bases between. CDR3 sequence (DNA): TGTGCCAGCAGCGCGGATAGCGGAGGGTTCGAGCAGTACTTC. Its translation: CASSADSGGFEQYF.

The V and J genes are TRBV9 and TRBJ2-7; D unclear. Germline V CDR1 and CDR2: SGDLS, YYNGEE. The V gene lost 0 bases and the J gene lost 0 bases, with 7 bases spanning the gap. This CDR3 region has 14 residues. CDR3 protein: CASSVAPSSYEQYF. CDR3 DNA: TGTGCCAGCAGCGTAGCGCCTAGCTCCTACGAGCAGTACTTC. The full variable domain, completed using reference TRBV9 and TRBJ2-7, is DSGVTQTPKHLITATGQRVTLRCSPRSGDLSVYWYQQSLDQGLQFLIQYYNGEERAKGNILERFSAQQFPDLHSELNLSSLELGDSALYFCASSVAPSSYEQYFGPGTRLTVT.

This clonotype occurred a few times. The CDR3 coding sequence is TGCGCCAGCAGCTCTAGCGACGAGCAGTACTTC. Translating it yields CASSSSDEQYF. This rearrangement joins TRBV5-1 to TRBJ2-7, with D possibly matching TRBD2 (6 bases). Germline CDR1 and CDR2: SGHRS and YFSETQ. The CDR3 length is 11 residues. Between the trimmed V and J ends, which lost 3 bases and 5 bases, there was a span of 6 bases.

This clonotype was seen at least ten times. The chain uses TRBV5-6 and TRBJ2-5; possibly TRBD1 for D (6 bases). This CDR3 contains 13 residues. Trimming removed 3 bases at V and 4 bases at J, with 10 bases between. Germline values: CDR1 SGHDT, CDR2 YYEEEE. CDR3 region: CASSSGVGETQYF. CDR3 nucleotide sequence: TGTGCCAGCAGCTCAGGGGTGGGAGAGACCCAGTACTTC.

This clonotype is medium-sized by share. This chain uses TRBV12-3 or TRBV12-4 with TRBJ2-3, with no clear D. Between the trimmed V and J ends, which lost 6 bases and 0 bases, there was a span of 4 bases. The CDR3 runs to 12 residues. In nucleotides, the CDR3 is TGTGCCAGCAGCTTAAGCACAGATACGCAGTATTTT. Protein: CASSLSTDTQYF.

This clonotype was recorded many times. The chain uses TRBV12-3 or TRBV12-4 and TRBJ2-3; D might be TRBD2 (6 bases). The CDR3 consists of 12 residues. Trimming left V 6 bases short and J 4 bases short, with 8 bases between. Here the CDR3 DNA reads TGTGCCAGCAGCTGGGGGGCAGATACGCAGTATTTT. Protein product: CASSWGADTQYF.

The gene calls are TRBV4-2 and TRBJ2-5; unclear D gene. Looked up from germline, CDR1 is LGHNA and CDR2 is YNFKEQ. The length of the CDR3 is 13 residues. V was trimmed by 2 bases and J by 5 bases, leaving 9 bases between them. For the CDR3, the DNA is TGTGCCAGCAGCCAAATGGGATCGGAGACCCAGTACTTC. Translating it yields CASSQMGSETQYF.

This clonotype was seen only once. This could be a read error, since a much larger clone is one nucleotide away. The conserved phenylalanine or tryptophan normally closing the CDR3 is absent here, so this likely arose from a read error. The chain employs TRBV3-1 and TRBJ1-1; possibly TRBD1 for D (5 bases). This CDR3 comprises 13 residues. From germline, CDR1 is LGHDT and CDR2 YNNKEL (reference sequence). V lost 7 bases and J lost 4, with 13 bases in between. CDR3 in amino acids: CASIRRGSTEAFL. The CDR3 DNA reads TGTGCCAGCATCCGCCGGGGGAGCACTGAAGCTTTCCTT.

About this clonotype itself: One junction end disagrees with the germline gene, perhaps due to a read error. This rearrangement joins TRBV12-3 or TRBV12-4 to TRBJ1-1, with a tentative D call TRBD1 (5 bases). The CDR3 has 13 residues. CDR3: CASSRGDGTEALF. The DNA of the CDR3 is TGTGCCAGCAGTCGCGGGGACGGGACTGAAGCTCTCTTT.

This clonotype was seen repeatedly, ten times or more. The CDR3 reads CASSRGQGYTEAFF. In DNA, the CDR3 is TGCGCCAGCAGCCGGGGACAGGGCTACACTGAAGCTTTCTTT. The V call is TRBV5-1, the J call TRBJ1-1, with 9 bases lining up with TRBD1. Germline V gene sequence: CDR1 SGHRS, CDR2 YFSETQ. The CDR3 loop spans 14 amino acids. V gave up 4 bases and J gave up 3 bases; unmatched junction bases: 4. Full variable domain (remainder filled in from reference TRBV5-1 and TRBJ1-1): KAGVTQTPRYLIKTRGQQVTLSCSPISGHRSVSWYQQTPGQGLQFLFEYFSETQRNKGNFPGRFSGRQFSNSRSEMNVSTLELGDSALYLCASSRGQGYTEAFFGQGTRLTVV.

The chain recombines TRBV20-1 with TRBJ2-1; 9 nucleotides align to TRBD2. CDR1 DFQATT and CDR2 SNEGSKA come from the germline V gene (reference sequence). V gave up 3 bases and J gave up 9 bases; unmatched junction bases: 12. This CDR3 spans 15 amino acids. This chain's CDR3 is CSARRRGLADLEQFF. The CDR3 DNA reads TGCAGTGCTAGGAGGAGGGGACTAGCTGATCTTGAGCAGTTCTTC.

In its sample, this clonotype was seen many times. The V call is TRBV9, the J call TRBJ2-4, with D possibly being TRBD2 (6 bases). The length of the CDR3 is 15 residues. Trimming took 4 bases from V and 0 from J, leaving 11 bases between them. Germline loops: CDR1 SGDLS, CDR2 YYNGEE. As DNA, the CDR3 is TGTGCCAGCAGCCCTTCGGGGGTAGCCAAAAACATTCAGTACTTC. Translating it yields CASSPSGVAKNIQYF.

The gene calls are TRBV20-1 and TRBJ2-1; no clear D. From germline, CDR1 is DFQATT and CDR2 SNEGSKA (reference sequence). V shed 3 bases and J shed 2 bases, with 11 bases lying between them. The CDR3 runs 14 residues. CDR3 region: CSASGFPTYNEQFF. The CDR3 DNA sequence: TGCAGTGCTAGCGGTTTCCCGACCTACAATGAGCAGTTCTTC.

J is TRBJ1-2 and V is TRBV12-3 or TRBV12-4; D is unclear. The CDR3 is 13 residues long. V dropped 5 bases and J dropped 5 bases, with 12 bases sitting between them. The CDR3 sequence is CASSVLGIYGYTF. The CDR3, as DNA: TGTGCCAGCAGTGTTCTGGGGATATATGGCTACACCTTC.

This clonotype showed up many times. V and J are TRBV15 and TRBJ2-2, with 8 bases that match TRBD2. The CDR3 is made up of 18 amino acids. The germline V gene encodes CDR1 LNHNV and CDR2 YYDKDF (reference sequence). With 3 bases clipped from V and 7 bases from J, the junction kept 16 bases outside the gene matches. The CDR3 DNA reads TGTGCCACCAGCAGTGCCCCGGGACTAGTGTATTCTGGCGGGGAGCTGTTTTTT. This gives the protein CATSSAPGLVYSGGELFF.

The chain couples TRBV20-1 to TRBJ1-4; D ambiguous. The CDR3 has 11 residues. Between the trimmed V and J ends, which lost 1 base and 16 bases, there was a span of 13 bases. In germline, CDR1 is DFQATT, CDR2 SNEGSKA (reference sequence). CDR3 sequence reads: CSARGQDSEFF. DNA for the CDR3: TGCAGTGCTAGAGGGCAGGACTCGGAGTTTTTT.